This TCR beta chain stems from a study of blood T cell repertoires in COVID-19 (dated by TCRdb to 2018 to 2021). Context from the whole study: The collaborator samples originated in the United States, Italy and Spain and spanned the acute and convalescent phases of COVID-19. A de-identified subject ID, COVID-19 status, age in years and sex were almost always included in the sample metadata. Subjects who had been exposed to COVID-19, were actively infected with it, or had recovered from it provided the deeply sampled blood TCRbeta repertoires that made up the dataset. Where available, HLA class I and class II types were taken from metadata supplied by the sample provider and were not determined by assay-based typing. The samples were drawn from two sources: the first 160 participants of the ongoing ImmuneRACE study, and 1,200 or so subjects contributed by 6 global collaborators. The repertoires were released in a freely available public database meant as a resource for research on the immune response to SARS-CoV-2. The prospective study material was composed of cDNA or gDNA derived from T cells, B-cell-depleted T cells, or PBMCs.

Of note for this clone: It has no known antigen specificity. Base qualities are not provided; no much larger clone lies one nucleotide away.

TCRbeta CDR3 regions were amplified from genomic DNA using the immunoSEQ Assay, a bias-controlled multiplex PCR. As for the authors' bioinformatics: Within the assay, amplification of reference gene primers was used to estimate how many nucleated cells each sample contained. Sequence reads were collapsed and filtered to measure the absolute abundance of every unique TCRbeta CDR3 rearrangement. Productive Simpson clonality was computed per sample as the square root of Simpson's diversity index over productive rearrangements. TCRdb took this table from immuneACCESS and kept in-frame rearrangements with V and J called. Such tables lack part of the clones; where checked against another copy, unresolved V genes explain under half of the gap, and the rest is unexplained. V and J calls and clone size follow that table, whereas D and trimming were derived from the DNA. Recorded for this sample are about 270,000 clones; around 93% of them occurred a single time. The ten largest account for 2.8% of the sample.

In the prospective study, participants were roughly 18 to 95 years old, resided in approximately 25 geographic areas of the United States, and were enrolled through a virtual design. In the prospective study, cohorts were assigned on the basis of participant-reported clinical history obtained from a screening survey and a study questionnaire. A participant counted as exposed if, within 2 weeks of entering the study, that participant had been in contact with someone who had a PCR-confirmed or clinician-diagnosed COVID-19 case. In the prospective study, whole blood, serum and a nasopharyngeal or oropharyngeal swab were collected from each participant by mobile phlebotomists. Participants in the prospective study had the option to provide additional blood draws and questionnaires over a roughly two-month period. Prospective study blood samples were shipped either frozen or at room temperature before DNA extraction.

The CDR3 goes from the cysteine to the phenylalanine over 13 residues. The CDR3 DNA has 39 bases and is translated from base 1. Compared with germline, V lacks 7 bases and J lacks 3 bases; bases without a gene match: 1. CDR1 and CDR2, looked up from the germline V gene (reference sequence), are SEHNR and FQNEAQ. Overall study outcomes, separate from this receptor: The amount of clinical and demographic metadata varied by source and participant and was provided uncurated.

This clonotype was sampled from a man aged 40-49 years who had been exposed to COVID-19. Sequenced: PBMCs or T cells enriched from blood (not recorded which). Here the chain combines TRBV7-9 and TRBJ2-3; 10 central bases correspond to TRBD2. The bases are TGTGCCAGCACTAGCGGGAGTACAGATACGCAGTATTTT. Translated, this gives CASTSGSTDTQYF.